The 8 T cell receptor beta chains below come from one sample, sequenced in a study of T cells after yellow fever vaccination. In TCRdb, the 5' RACE reads were re-called with MiXCR into one record per CDR3 protein. Found here are some 54,000 distinct CDR3 sequences, 6.6% of them singletons; the top ten hold approximately 24%. The sequences come from CD8+ T cells not binding an NS4B(214-222) dextramer, sorted from PBMCs, collected 45 days after the first yellow fever vaccination. All receptors derive from a man younger than 35 who received the YFV17D yellow fever vaccine.

This clonotype occurred many times. The chain joins TRBV5-1 to TRBJ2-7; D call uncertain. Trimming took off 0 bases at V and 3 bases at J, with 7 bases between the two ends. CDR1 and CDR2 (germline): SGHRS, YFSETQ. The CDR3 consists of 13 residues. CDR3 nucleotides: TGCGCCAGCAGCTTGGCCGAAGGCTACGAGCAGTACTTC. Protein product: CASSLAEGYEQYF.

The chain joins TRBV12-3 or TRBV12-4 to TRBJ1-1, with TRBD1 identical over 7 bases. Germline trimming cut 8 bases from V and 1 base from J; bases unmatched to any gene: 4. The CDR3 is 13 residues long. DNA for the CDR3: TGTGCCAGCTGCGACAGGGCGAACACTGAAGCTTTCTTT. It is translated as CASCDRANTEAFF.

This clonotype was picked up a small number of times. The V call is TRBV6-2 or TRBV6-3, the J call TRBJ2-7; weak D call: TRBD1 (5 bases). CDR1 is MNHEY, CDR2 SVGEGT, per germline. V lost 0 bases to trimming and J lost 9 bases, with 18 bases between them. The CDR3 extends over 15 amino acids. The CDR3 DNA follows: TGTGCCAGCAGTTACTCACCCAGGGAAAAAGGGCTGCAGTACTTC. It is translated as CASSYSPREKGLQYF.

This clonotype has a count of ten or more. This chain connects TRBV7-9 to TRBJ2-1; 12 bases are shared with TRBD2. Losses at the gene ends were 5 bases for V and 9 bases for J; bases not matched to a gene: 17. Germline V gene data show CDR1 as SEHNR and CDR2 as FQNEAQ (reference sequence). The CDR3 length is 18 residues. Written as DNA, the CDR3 is TGTGCCAGCAGCCCCTCGAGTCTCCTAGCGGGGGGGCCCGGTGAGCAGTTCTTC. It specifies CASSPSSLLAGGPGEQFF.

This clonotype was seen a few times. V and J are TRBV7-6 and TRBJ2-1; D gene unclear. The V gene lost 1 base and the J gene lost 9 bases, with 10 bases spanning the gap. The CDR3 is 13 amino acids. Germline V gene lookup returns CDR1 SGHVS and CDR2 FNYEAQ. DNA of the CDR3: TGTGCCAGCAGCTTAGACCCCACGGGTGAGCAGTTCTTC. It translates to CASSLDPTGEQFF. The full variable domain, completed using reference TRBV7-6 and TRBJ2-1, is GAGVSQSPRYKVTKRGQDVALRCDPISGHVSLYWYRQALGQGPEFLTYFNYEAQQDKSGLPNDRFSAERPEGSISTLTIQRTEQRDSAMYRCASSLDPTGEQFFGPGTRLTVL.

This clonotype was seen only a few times. This rearrangement joins TRBV29-1 to TRBJ2-1; 12 bases are shared with TRBD2. J lost 4 bases, V lost 4 bases, and 14 bases had no gene match. The CDR3 spans 18 residues. CDR1 is SQVTM and CDR2 is ANQGSEA in the germline V gene. The CDR3 reads CSVVASGGEPKRYNEQFF. CDR3 DNA sequence: TGCAGCGTTGTGGCTAGCGGGGGGGAGCCGAAAAGGTACAATGAGCAGTTCTTC.

A few counts support this clonotype. V gene TRBV20-1 combines with J gene TRBJ2-7; 7 positions agree with TRBD1. This CDR3 has 14 amino acids. V gave up 6 bases and J gave up 0 bases; unmatched junction bases: 8. Germline V gene lookup returns CDR1 DFQATT and CDR2 SNEGSKA (reference sequence). The CDR3 protein is CSAITGETSYEQYF. The CDR3 DNA sequence: TGCAGTGCGATAACAGGGGAAACCTCCTACGAGCAGTACTTC.

This clonotype occurred many times. The V and J genes are TRBV5-1 and TRBJ1-1, with 11 positions matching TRBD1. V was pared by 2 bases and J by 5 bases, with 11 bases of the junction left unmatched. The CDR3 length is 17 residues. Germline V lookup: CDR1 SGHRS, CDR2 YFSETQ. Here the CDR3 reads CASSFFGGQGAKTEAFF. The DNA of the CDR3 is TGCGCCAGCAGCTTTTTTGGAGGACAGGGGGCAAAAACTGAAGCTTTCTTT.